One sample yielded the 26 T cell receptor beta chains listed below, sequenced in a study of blood T cell repertoires in COVID-19. The protocol was immunoSEQ multiplex PCR, while the TCRdb copy is restricted to in-frame clones and leaves out a portion. The top ten clones hold 3.5% to 4.5% of a sample with over 140,000 clones, around 82% of them seen once. Sequences were obtained from peripheral blood. The source of these receptors is a woman aged 55-70 years with acute or convalescent COVID-19.

The chain employs TRBV28 and TRBJ2-7; tentative D call: TRBD2 (6 bases). V lost 3 bases and J 3 bases, leaving 9 bases between the germline ends. CDR1 and CDR2 from the germline V gene are MDHEN and SYDVKM. CDR3 length: 13 residues. The CDR3 nucleotides are TGTGCCAGCAGTTTCGGCGGGATCTACGAGCAGTACTTC. Its translation: CASSFGGIYEQYF.

The V call is TRBV24-1, the J call TRBJ2-2; 10 bases match TRBD2. The V segment lost 1 base and the J segment 4 bases; nucleotides outside the gene matches: 8. Germline V gives CDR1 KGHDR, CDR2 SFDVKD. This CDR3 spans 18 amino acids. CDR3 in amino acids: CATSDFTQASGSTGELFF. The CDR3 coding sequence is TGTGCCACCAGTGATTTCACCCAGGCTAGCGGGAGCACCGGGGAGCTGTTTTTT.

This chain joins TRBV4-1 and TRBJ1-3, with TRBD1 matching 8 bases. The germline V gene encodes CDR1 MGHRA and CDR2 YSYEKL. The V segment lost 4 bases and the J segment 3 bases; nucleotides outside the gene matches: 8. The CDR3 spans 16 residues. CDR3 loop: CASSPGQGIYGNTIYF. CDR3 sequence (DNA): TGCGCCAGCAGCCCCGGACAGGGTATCTATGGAAACACCATATATTTT.

The chain has TRBV19 and TRBJ1-3; D gene uncertain. The germline gives CDR1 LNHDA, CDR2 SQIVND (reference sequence). V dropped 6 bases and J dropped 0 bases, with 15 bases sitting between them. This CDR3 has 16 amino acids. The CDR3 sequence is CASRATRGNSGNTIYF. The CDR3 nucleotides read TGTGCCAGTAGAGCCACCCGGGGAAACTCTGGAAACACCATATATTTT.

The V call is TRBV10-3, the J call TRBJ1-2; D might be TRBD1 (5 bases). The CDR3 has 13 residues. Germline CDR1 is ENHRY and CDR2 is SYGVKD. V was shortened by 10 bases and J by 5 bases, with 17 bases between the two germline ends. CDR3 protein: CASTGGLGYGYTF. The CDR3 nucleotides read TGTGCCAGTACCGGGGGGTTGGGGTATGGCTACACCTTC.

The rearrangement joins TRBV28 to TRBJ2-7; 7 positions match TRBD1. Germline trimming cut 6 bases from V and 3 bases from J; bases unmatched to any gene: 5. This CDR3 contains 13 residues. Germline V gene lookup returns CDR1 MDHEN and CDR2 SYDVKM. CDR3 amino acids: CASRGQRVYEQYF. Here the CDR3 DNA reads TGTGCCAGCAGGGGACAGCGCGTCTACGAGCAGTACTTC.

The chain is built from TRBV6-1 and TRBJ1-5; D remains ambiguous. The germline V and J ends were trimmed by 3 bases and 12 bases, with 15 bases remaining between them. The CDR3 sequence is 13 residues long. Germline V gene sequence: CDR1 MNHNS, CDR2 SASEGT. Written as DNA, the CDR3 is TGTGCCAGCAGTGAGGGTGGGGAGAGGCTCCAGCATTTT. Its translation: CASSEGGERLQHF.

The chain carries TRBV18 and TRBJ1-6; D is undetermined. The germline V and J ends were trimmed by 6 bases and 4 bases, with 10 bases remaining between them. Germline values: CDR1 KGHSH, CDR2 LQKENI. CDR3 size: 14 residues. In DNA, the CDR3 is TGTGCCAGCTCGACGACTGATTATAATTCACCCCTCCACTTT. It is translated as CASSTTDYNSPLHF. Drawing the rest from reference TRBV18 and TRBJ1-6, the complete variable domain is NAGVMQNPRHLVRRRGQEARLRCSPMKGHSHVYWYRQLPEEGLKFMVYLQKENIIDESGMPKERFSAEFPKEGPSILRIQQVVRGDSAAYFCASSTTDYNSPLHFGNGTRLTVT.

The chain recombines TRBV4-1 with TRBJ2-5; TRBD2 matches 8 bases. Germline V gives CDR1 MGHRA, CDR2 YSYEKL. CDR3 size: 18 residues. After removal of 0 bases from V and 5 bases from J, the junction contained 14 bases not matched to a gene. In nucleotides, the CDR3 is TGCGCCAGCAGCCAAGATCTTGCGAGCGGGAGAATGGGGGAGACCCAGTACTTC. This gives the protein CASSQDLASGRMGETQYF.

The V and J genes are TRBV3-1 (or the pseudogene TRBV3-2) and TRBJ2-4, with TRBD1 identical over 8 bases. Germline V gene sequence: CDR1 LGHDT, CDR2 YNNKEL (reference sequence). This CDR3 comprises 14 residues. Germline trimming cut 0 bases from V and 9 bases from J; bases unmatched to any gene: 4. CDR3 nucleotide sequence: TGTGCCAGCAGCCAAGAGACAGGGGTGGGCATTCAGTACTTC. Residues: CASSQETGVGIQYF.

This clone came up once. This chain uses TRBV7-3 with TRBJ2-1; 9 bases agree with TRBD2. Per the germline V gene, CDR1 is SGHTA and CDR2 is FQGTGA. The V gene end was trimmed by 0 bases and the J gene end by 6 bases; junction bases not matched to a gene: 3. This CDR3 is 15 amino acids long. The DNA of the CDR3 is TGTGCCAGCAGCTTAACGCTAGCGGGGCTCAATGAGCAGTTCTTC. It specifies CASSLTLAGLNEQFF.

The chain is built from TRBV7-9 and TRBJ1-3; TRBD1 might be the D (6 bases). The germline V gene encodes CDR1 SEHNR and CDR2 FQNEAQ (reference sequence). V was shortened by 6 bases and J by 0 bases, with 18 bases between the two germline ends. The CDR3 totals 17 residues. CDR3 protein: CASSRQASTNSGNTIYF. Written as DNA, the CDR3 is TGTGCCAGCAGTCGACAGGCGTCTACCAACTCTGGAAACACCATATATTTT.

The V gene is TRBV28, the J gene TRBJ2-1; 9 positions match TRBD2. The germline CDR1 and CDR2 sequences are MDHEN and SYDVKM. The CDR3 contains 17 residues. The J segment lost 8 bases and the V segment lost 3 bases, leaving 14 bases of the junction unmatched. The CDR3 coding sequence is TGTGCCAGCAGTTTGCCGGGACTAGCCTCGCTAGTGGATGAGCAGTTCTTC. Residues: CASSLPGLASLVDEQFF.

The chain combines TRBV21-1 with TRBJ2-1; TRBD2 is the table's D call and was not checked against the DNA. TRBV21-1 is recorded as a pseudogene. The CDR3 loop spans 18 amino acids. CDR3 amino acids: CASRICGLAGGPYNEQFF. CDR3 bases: TGTGCCAGCAGGATATGTGGACTAGCGGGAGGGCCCTACAATGAGCAGTTCTTC.

This clone was detected only once. The chain couples TRBV9 to TRBJ2-7, with D tentatively TRBD1 (5 bases). V was trimmed by 4 bases and J by 3 bases, leaving 8 bases between them. Germline V gene sequence: CDR1 SGDLS, CDR2 YYNGEE. This CDR3 has 12 residues. CDR3 DNA sequence: TGTGCCAGCAGCTCCGACAGCTACGAGCAGTACTTC. This encodes CASSSDSYEQYF.

CDR3 protein: CSVEGGGYEQYF. CDR3 nucleotides: TGCAGCGTTGAGGGGGGAGGCTACGAGCAGTACTTC. V usage is TRBV29-1 and J usage is TRBJ2-7; tentative D call: TRBD2 (6 bases). The CDR3 loop spans 12 amino acids. The germline V gene has CDR1 SQVTM and CDR2 ANQGSEA. V shed 3 bases and J shed 3 bases, with 9 bases lying between them.

This chain uses TRBV28 with TRBJ2-7, with 7 bases aligning to TRBD1. Germline V CDR1 and CDR2: MDHEN, SYDVKM. Germline trimming cut 3 bases from V and 3 bases from J; bases unmatched to any gene: 5. This CDR3 has 14 residues. The CDR3 protein is CASSLTSGGYEQYF. The CDR3 nucleotides read TGTGCCAGCAGTTTGACGTCAGGGGGCTACGAGCAGTACTTC.

V is TRBV3-1 (or the pseudogene TRBV3-2) and J is TRBJ1-5; TRBD1 matches at 8 bases. Germline V gives CDR1 LGHDT, CDR2 YNNKEL (reference sequence). This CDR3 comprises 15 residues. V dropped 2 bases and J dropped 2; count of bases not matched to a gene: 2. Here the CDR3 reads CASSQSTGGNQPQHF. The CDR3 nucleotides read TGTGCCAGCAGCCAATCGACAGGGGGCAATCAGCCCCAGCATTTT.

The chain is built from TRBV5-1 and TRBJ2-1, with D uncertain. V lost 4 bases to trimming and J lost 1 base, with 15 bases between them. The germline V gene has CDR1 SGHRS and CDR2 YFSETQ. The CDR3 extends over 16 amino acids. Here the CDR3 reads CASSLGDSPSYNEQFF. The CDR3, as DNA: TGCGCCAGCAGCCTCGGAGACTCCCCGTCCTACAATGAGCAGTTCTTC.

This clone was observed at least ten times. This chain uses TRBV4-1 with TRBJ2-3, with D perhaps TRBD1 (6 bases). Trimming removed 2 bases at V and 0 bases at J, with 21 bases between. Germline values: CDR1 MGHRA, CDR2 YSYEKL. The length of the CDR3 is 19 residues. CDR3 nucleotide sequence: TGCGCCAGCAGCCAATATTACCAGGACAGTTCACCTAGCACAGATACGCAGTATTTT. Its translation is CASSQYYQDSSPSTDTQYF.

CDR3 in amino acids: CASKKAVSTDTQYF. CDR3 sequence (DNA): TGTGCCAGCAAAAAAGCGGTTAGCACAGATACGCAGTATTTT. V usage is TRBV11-2 and J usage is TRBJ2-3, with D perhaps matching TRBD2 (5 bases). Trimming took off 7 bases at V and 0 bases at J, with 11 bases between the two ends. The CDR3 has 14 amino acids. The germline CDR1 and CDR2 sequences are SGHAT and FQNNGV.

The chain uses TRBV10-1 and TRBJ2-3, with D possibly being TRBD2 (6 bases). CDR1 is WNHNN and CDR2 is SYGVQD in the germline V gene (reference sequence). The CDR3 loop spans 16 amino acids. Trimming removed 6 bases from V and 2 bases from J, with 18 bases in between. The CDR3 protein is CASRHDPRGYTDTQYF. In nucleotides, the CDR3 is TGCGCCAGCAGACACGACCCACGGGGGTACACAGATACGCAGTATTTT.

The chain joins TRBV27 to TRBJ1-2, with 8 positions matching TRBD1. The CDR3 runs 13 residues. Trimming at V came to 5 bases and at J to 6 bases, leaving 5 bases not matched to a gene. Germline lookup yields CDR1 MNHEY and CDR2 SMNVEV (reference sequence). This CDR3 reads CASSTGQGHGYTF. CDR3 nucleotide sequence: TGTGCCAGCAGTACTGGACAGGGCCATGGCTACACCTTC.

The CDR3 region has the DNA TGCGCCAGCAGCCAAAACGCAGCTAACTATGGCTACACCTTC. Protein: CASSQNAANYGYTF. The rearrangement joins TRBV5-1 to TRBJ1-2, with D unclear. Germline V gene lookup returns CDR1 SGHRS and CDR2 YFSETQ. The V and J ends lost 4 bases and 0 bases respectively, with 10 bases between them. CDR3 length equals 14 residues.

The chain links TRBV5-5 to TRBJ2-1; TRBD2 matches 11 bases. The CDR3 runs to 16 residues. V was pared by 1 base and J by 3 bases, with 3 bases of the junction left unmatched. The V gene's germline CDR1 is SGHKS and CDR2 YYEKEE (reference sequence). The CDR3 bases are TGTGCCAGCAGCTTGTACGGGACTAGCGGCTACAATGAGCAGTTCTTC. Protein: CASSLYGTSGYNEQFF.

The J gene is TRBJ2-5, the V gene TRBV2, with unresolved D. V was clipped by 0 bases and J by 5 bases, with 7 bases between them. The V gene's germline CDR1 is SNHLY and CDR2 FYNNEI. CDR3 size: 13 residues. The CDR3 coding sequence is TGTGCCAGCAGTGAAGCGCAAGAGGAGACCCAGTACTTC. This gives the protein CASSEAQEETQYF.